Listed below are T cell receptor beta chains from one sample, sequenced in a study of blood T cell repertoires in COVID-19. The protocol was immunoSEQ multiplex PCR, while the TCRdb copy is restricted to in-frame clones and leaves out a portion. The sample includes about 45,000 clones, less than 90% of them seen just once. Sequenced material: peripheral blood. The source is a human donor in a cohort sampled during active COVID-19. Each CDR3 is given with its conserved first and last residue. A D gene is named only where the DNA matches it firmly. Where a row states a size, it is once, few, many or the class of an expanded clone; other rows omit it.

V	D	J	size	DNA	CDR3
TRBV29-1	-	TRBJ1-2	-	TGCAGCGTCCACGGGACTAATCGGGGCTACACCTTC	CSVHGTNRGYTF
TRBV6-5	-	TRBJ1-5	-	TGTGCCAGCACCAGCGGGGGACAGCCCCAGCATTTT	CASTSGGQPQHF
TRBV7-2	TRBD1	TRBJ1-5	few	TGTGCCAGCAGCGAGCGGACAGGGAGAAATCAGCCCCAGCATTTT	CASSERTGRNQPQHF
TRBV9	-	TRBJ1-2	-	TGTGCCAGCAGCCCCCAGGGTGGCTATGGCTACACCTTC	CASSPQGGYGYTF
TRBV7-3	-	TRBJ1-1	-	TGTGCCAGCAGCGCCCGTCCAGGGGTACGTGTCCCTGAAGCTTTCTTT	CASSARPGVRVPEAFF
TRBV19	TRBD1	TRBJ1-5	-	TGTGCCAGTATCGGCAGGGGGCTAAGCAATCAGCCCCAGCATTTT	CASIGRGLSNQPQHF
TRBV5-1	TRBD1	TRBJ2-5	-	TGCGCCAGCAGCCCCGGACAGGGTGGCGAGACCCAGTACTTC	CASSPGQGGETQYF
TRBV7-3	-	TRBJ2-7	-	TGTGCCAGCAGCTTGGGCGACTCCTACGAGCAGTACTTC	CASSLGDSYEQYF
TRBV6-6	TRBD1	TRBJ1-4	-	TGTGCCAGCAGTGTTGCTGGGACAGGGAGTGAAAAACTGTTTTTT	CASSVAGTGSEKLFF
TRBV4-1	-	TRBJ1-2	-	TGCGCCAGCAGCCAAGGGGCAGGGATTCTCTATGGCTACACCTTC	CASSQGAGILYGYTF
TRBV5-5	TRBD1	TRBJ2-2	-	TGTGCCAGCAGCGGATTACGGGACAGGGGGCTCACCGGGGAGCTGTTTTTT	CASSGLRDRGLTGELFF
TRBV6-2/TRBV6-3	TRBD2	TRBJ2-3	-	TGTGCCAGCAGTTATAGCGGGGGGGGAGATACGCAGTATTTT	CASSYSGGGDTQYF
TRBV11-1	TRBD2	TRBJ2-1	-	TGTGCCAGCGGGCGACTAGCGGGGCCCAATGAGCAGTTCTTC	CASGRLAGPNEQFF
TRBV6-5	-	TRBJ2-2	-	TGTGCCAGCAGTTACTCCTTGGGAGCCGGGGAGCTGTTTTTT	CASSYSLGAGELFF
TRBV18	TRBD1	TRBJ1-6	-	TGTGCCAGCTCACAAATAGAGACAGGGCGTTCACCCCTCCACTTT	CASSQIETGRSPLHF
TRBV11-2	TRBD1	TRBJ2-1	-	TGTGCCAGCAGCTCACAGACAGGGGTAGTTTATGAGCAGTTCTTC	CASSSQTGVVYEQFF
TRBV6-2/TRBV6-3	TRBD1	TRBJ1-2	-	TGTGCCAGCAGCGATTCCGGGACAGGGGGTGGCTACACCTTC	CASSDSGTGGGYTF
TRBV3-1/TRBV3-2	-	TRBJ1-1	-	TGTGCCAGCAGCCACTTGGACAGAACCACTGAAGCTTTCTTT	CASSHLDRTTEAFF
TRBV27	TRBD1	TRBJ2-7	-	TGTGCCAGCAGTTCGACCGAGACAGGGGGCCAGCAGTACTTC	CASSSTETGGQQYF
TRBV5-8	-	TRBJ2-5	-	TGTGCCAGCAGCTTGGGGACAGCAGAACAAGAGACCCAGTACTTC	CASSLGTAEQETQYF
TRBV5-4	-	TRBJ2-5	few	TGTGCCAGCAGCCTTCGGACAGTCCAAGAGACCCAGTACTTC	CASSLRTVQETQYF
TRBV6-6	-	TRBJ1-2	-	TGTGCCAGCAGTTACTCGGGGGGGGGAGCTAACTATGGCTACACCTTC	CASSYSGGGANYGYTF